This TCR beta chain appears in the sequencing data of a study of patients and donors after allogeneic stem cell transplantation. TCRdb recomputed calls from the RT-PCR reads with MiXCR, one row per CDR3 protein. This sample has about 400,000 distinct CDR3 sequences; around 16% occur once, and the top ten carry 6.5% to 7.5%. This clonotype was counted between two and nine times. Specimen: blood, either unsorted or a sorted T cell fraction (not recorded which). The TCR originated in a human donor who was either an allogeneic HSCT recipient or a stem cell or donor lymphocyte infusion donor (not recorded which). It is not recorded whose cells these are; they may come from a transplant donor.

The CDR3 coding sequence is TGCGCCAGCAGCCAAGCGAGCGGGGGGGCCGTAGCAGATACGCAGTATTTT. It translates to CASSQASGGAVADTQYF. The chain uses TRBV4-3 and TRBJ2-3, with TRBD2 matching 10 bases. This CDR3 is 17 amino acids long. V lost 1 base, J lost 4 bases, and 8 bases stayed unmatched. CDR1 is LGHNA, CDR2 YSLEER, per germline.